The entry below gives a single T cell receptor (beta chain) sequence along with its context. The antigen it binds to is not known. These data belong to a study of cytomegalovirus exposure and HLA in healthy donors (dated by TCRdb to the late 2010s). Regarding the study in general: According to an earlier analysis of 550 to 750 of the donors, some 180 million T cells yielded over 100 million unique TCR beta sequences and roughly 280 Gb of sequence data. An early release covering roughly 600 HLA-typed donors comprised roughly 300 gigabases of sequencing data and roughly 86 million unique TCR sequences. The genetic ancestry cluster associated with self-reported Caucasian donors included around four fifths of the roughly 380 genotyped donors. The aim of the study was to test whether cataloging public T cell receptors could identify signatures of past pathogen exposure. The study used immunosequencing to profile the T cell repertoires of 600 to 850 subjects and linked those repertoires to cytomegalovirus serostatus. In addition to the first cohort of around 670 subjects, a separate validation cohort of 130 or so different subjects was used. High-throughput TCR immunosequencing, statistical association of individual TCRs with disease status, and machine learning were combined to predict cytomegalovirus infection status. A later analysis re-examined previously published TCR beta repertoires from 610 or so donors and added high-resolution HLA genotyping to investigate patterns of TCR occurrence. In the later analysis, no new phenotypic data were used to find candidate immune exposures; instead, reliance was placed on TCR beta sequences and their occurrence across donors. An earlier analysis of 500 to 750 of the donors applied high-throughput TCR beta sequencing to assess whether each TCR beta V gene segment acted as functional or pseudogenic. Donor age, sex, ethnicity and CMV serostatus were compiled together with the repertoire data. A later genetic analysis took genome-wide SNP genotypes for about three fifths of the 666 donors and used that subset as a discovery cohort. All discovery cohort repertoires had been generated using a single sequencing platform. Class I and class II HLA loci were covered by the typing at four-digit resolution. Typing coverage differed by locus: A, B, C, DRB1 and DQB1 were typed in roughly 620-630 donors, DQA1 in 500 to 550, DPA1 in some 610, and DPB1 in roughly 470. Because of strong linkage in the cohort, a few DR-DQ haplotypes were treated as single units for association and clustering. Among 300 to 500 genotyped donors of the cohort, an average of approximately 220,000 unique TCR beta nucleotide sequences was sequenced per donor, of which 15% to 20% were non-productive. On the study overall, not on this receptor specifically: A group of highly shared sequence variants was considered likely to be a technical artifact of the sequencing pipeline. Roughly uniform sequencing depth across donors was assumed in presence/absence analyses, although this assumption may not hold. Roughly 15 rarely observed V segments, including chromosome 9 orphons, were excluded from the earlier analysis of almost 600 of the donors because counts were too low. Assigning TCR associations to individual alleles was difficult when HLA alleles, especially DR and DQ, strongly co-occurred. Most TCR sequences were seen in very few donors, while some public TCRs were found in many individuals. In a later genetic analysis, a missense DCLRE1C variant was associated with V-gene and J-gene trimming of TCR beta chains, and the association was replicated in an independent cohort. Because the 87-base-pair reads could not distinguish some IMGT-functional V segments, including TRBV6-2 and TRBV6-3, those segments were excluded. In both the original and validation cohorts, the classifier was reported to diagnose cytomegalovirus status with high specificity and sensitivity. In a later analysis, 15,000 to 20,000 TCR beta sequences were associated with specific HLA alleles at a false discovery rate of 0.05. It was suggested by the authors that the approach could potentially be generalized to other disease states and immunological phenotypes. A later analysis found that most CMV-associated TCR beta chains appeared HLA-restricted, with HLA associations seemingly driven largely by CMV exposure. According to a later analysis, TCR association rates differed among HLA loci, with DRB1 alleles showing the most associated TCRs and HLA-C alleles showing the fewest. Compared with the roughly 600-donor mean, donors in an Asian-associated ancestry cluster had fewer N-insertions in productive TCRs, according to a later genetic analysis. Broadly in line with IMGT annotations, most TCR beta V segments showed up in productive rearrangements about 87% or about 30% of the time in an earlier analysis of 450 to 600 of the donors. CMV serostatus was the only immune exposure information available for the cohort. Several of the top co-occurrence clusters appeared to be linked to parvovirus B19, influenza, CMV and Epstein-Barr virus, according to a later analysis. Linkage disequilibrium might explain the correlated functional status among segregating V segments, but an unknown experimental factor could not be excluded. A further reported finding was that TCR beta sequences accurately predicted the HLA-A and HLA-B alleles for most subjects in the first cohort. Only TCR beta chains were sequenced in this cohort, and the absence of alpha or paired-chain data limited detectable features. In vitro tests confirmed that three of the cytomegalovirus-associated TCR beta chains recognize cytomegalovirus antigens. A total of fewer than 200 TCR beta chains were listed by the study as associated with cytomegalovirus. A later analysis found that HLA-associated TCR beta chains were more clonally expanded and had lower generation probabilities than equally common non-associated chains. Because HLA typing was missing for some donors at each locus, association tests included only the typed subset.

Library construction relied on the immunoSEQ multiplex PCR assay. For the multiplex PCR, a mixture combining 60 forward primers for TCR Vbeta segments and 13 reverse primers for TCR Jbeta segments was used. The CDR3 region of rearranged TCR beta genes was amplified from genomic DNA with a multiplex PCR assay. The amplified TCR beta libraries were sequenced on the Illumina HiSeq System as 87-base-pair reads. The study's processing was this. A later analysis counted about 80 million unique TCR beta chains across the approximately 700 repertoires, and around 9.9 million of these chains were shared by at least two donors. To remove PCR and sequencing errors, raw reads were error-corrected and collapsed into unique sequences using a nearest-neighbor algorithm that merged closely related sequences. CDR3 sequences were aligned to IMGT reference sequences to assign V, D and J gene segments. For a sequence to be retained, a match of at least six nucleotides to both a V gene segment and a J gene segment was required. Rearrangements were classified as productive when the CDR3 lacked stop codons and remained in frame with V and J, and all other rearrangements were classified as non-productive. Following IMGT convention, CDR3 was defined as the stretch from the second conserved V-encoded cysteine up to the conserved J-encoded phenylalanine. The earlier analysis of 587 of the donors excluded sequences that lacked an unambiguous match to a single V gene segment. An earlier analysis of several hundred of the donors called V segments functional above 56.7% productive rearrangements and segregating when the between-donor standard deviation exceeded 5%. A statistical classification framework was built for diagnosing cytomegalovirus status from the catalog of TCR beta chain sequences. In a later analysis, V and J genes were assigned by comparing TCR nucleotide sequences against IMGT/GENE-DB human TR gene sequences. The TCRdist pipeline was used in a later analysis to assign CDR3 sequences and most-parsimonious VDJ recombination scenarios. In a later analysis, each TCR beta chain was defined by its CDR3 amino acid sequence together with its V-gene family, and reads lacking a unique V-gene family were excluded. In a later analysis, 550 to 650 highly shared, low-generation-probability nucleotide sequences were removed to address suspected cross-contamination and a sequencing artifact. In a later analysis, a clonal expansion index was calculated for each public chain from normalized within-repertoire ranks of inferred template counts. A later analysis computed generation probabilities with a VDJ recombination model fitted to out-of-frame rearrangements, and checked the results against IGoR. In a later analysis, TCR-TCR, TCR-HLA and TCR-CMV co-occurrence was scored with hypergeometric tests, and a repertoire-size bias correction was applied to TCR pairs. False discovery rates were estimated in a later analysis by permuting HLA or CMV assignments 20 times. In a later analysis, co-occurring TCRs were grouped using DBSCAN, and TCRdist sequence similarity was added for clustering within HLA-allele-positive subsets. For co-occurrence clustering, repertoires with fewer than 30,000 or more than 120,000 public chains were excluded, along with roughly 5 repertoires with anomalous nucleotide sharing. The clones in this table, taken by TCRdb from immuneACCESS, are in-frame only. Not every clone is retained; where verified, under half of the shortfall comes from an unresolved V gene, and the cause of the rest is unknown. For V, J and clone size, that table is used; D and trimming come from the DNA. This sample's clone table shows fewer than 75,000 clones. Of the sample, about a sixth falls within the top ten clones.

The cohort consisted of 600 to 750 healthy bone marrow donors. All cohort members were sampled while nominally healthy, although unrecorded immune exposures were likely present. The donor tested CMV seronegative and was one of the 352 seronegative cohort members. A peripheral blood sample was provided by each donor, and peripheral blood mononuclear cells were used for TCR beta sequencing. Genomic DNA extraction from the blood cell samples was performed with the Qiagen DNeasy Blood Extraction Kit. Spanning cysteine to phenylalanine, the CDR3 consists of 12 amino acids. Only CDR3 DNA is held: 36 bases, read in frame from base 1. CDR1 and CDR2, looked up from the germline V gene (reference sequence), are SEHNR and FQNEAQ. Trimming leaves V shorter by 7 bases and J shorter by 9 bases, with the junction holding 6 bases beyond the gene matches.

The source material was PBMCs. The sequence derives from a boy under 18 in good health and CMV-seronegative. The chain joins TRBV7-9 to TRBJ2-1; TRBD2 fits 7 bases in the junction. DNA sequence: TGTGCCAGCACCTTCTTAGCGGGTGAGCAGTTCTTC. This sequence encodes CASTFLAGEQFF.